This T cell receptor (beta chain) was recorded in a study of T cells in Graves' hyperthyroidism and ophthalmopathy. TCR beta CDR3 regions were amplified from RNA. The HTBI primer set drove a first-round RT-PCR of the TCR CDR3. TCRdb recomputed calls from the multiplex PCR reads with MiXCR, one row per CDR3 protein. The sample records about 740,000 distinct CDR3 sequences, about 14% being singletons. A remark on this clonotype: Since a much larger clone is just one base distant, this may be a read error.

Germline V gene lookup returns CDR1 SQVTM and CDR2 ANQGSEA. The CDR3 covers 15 residues. The chain uses TRBV29-1 and TRBJ1-2; possibly TRBD1 for D (6 bases). This TCR came from a woman aged 18-30 years with Graves' hyperthyroidism. The source material was blood. The CDR3 reads CSVVAEQGSNYGCTF. CDR3 nucleotides: TGCAGCGTTGTGGCTGAACAGGGAAGTAACTATGGCTGCACCTTC.